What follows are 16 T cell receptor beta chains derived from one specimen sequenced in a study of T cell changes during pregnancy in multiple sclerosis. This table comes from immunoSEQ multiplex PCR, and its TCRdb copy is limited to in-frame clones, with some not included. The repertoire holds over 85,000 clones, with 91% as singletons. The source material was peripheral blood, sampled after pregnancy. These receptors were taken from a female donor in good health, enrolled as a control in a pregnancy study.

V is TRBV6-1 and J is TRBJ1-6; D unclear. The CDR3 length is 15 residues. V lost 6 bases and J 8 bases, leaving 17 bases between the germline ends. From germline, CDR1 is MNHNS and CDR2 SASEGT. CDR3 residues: CASSLFKAGDSPLHF. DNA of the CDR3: TGTGCCAGCAGCTTATTTAAGGCCGGAGATTCACCCCTCCACTTT.

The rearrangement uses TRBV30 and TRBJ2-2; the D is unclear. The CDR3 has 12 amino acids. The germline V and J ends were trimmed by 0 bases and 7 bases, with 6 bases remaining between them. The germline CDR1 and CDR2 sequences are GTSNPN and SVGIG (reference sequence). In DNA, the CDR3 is TGTGCCTGGAGTGTACGGTTCGGGGAGCTGTTTTTT. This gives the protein CAWSVRFGELFF.

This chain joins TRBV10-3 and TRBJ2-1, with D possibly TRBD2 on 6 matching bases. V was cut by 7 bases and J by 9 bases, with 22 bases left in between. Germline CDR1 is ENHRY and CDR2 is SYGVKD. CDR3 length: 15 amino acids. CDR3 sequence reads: CAIKIRDSSNAEQFF. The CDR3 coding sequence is TGTGCCATCAAAATCCGGGACTCTTCCAATGCTGAGCAGTTCTTC.

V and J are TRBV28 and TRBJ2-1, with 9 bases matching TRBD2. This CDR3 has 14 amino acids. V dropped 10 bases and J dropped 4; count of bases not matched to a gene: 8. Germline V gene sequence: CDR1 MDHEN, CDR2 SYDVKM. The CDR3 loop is CAIKASGAYNEQFF. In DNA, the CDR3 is TGTGCCATCAAAGCTAGCGGGGCATACAATGAGCAGTTCTTC.

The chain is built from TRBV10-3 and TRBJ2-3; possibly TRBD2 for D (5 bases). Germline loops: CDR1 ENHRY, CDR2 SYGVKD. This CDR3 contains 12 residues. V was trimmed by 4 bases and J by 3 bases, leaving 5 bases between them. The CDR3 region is CAISGGTDTQYF. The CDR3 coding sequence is TGTGCCATCAGTGGAGGGACAGATACGCAGTATTTT.

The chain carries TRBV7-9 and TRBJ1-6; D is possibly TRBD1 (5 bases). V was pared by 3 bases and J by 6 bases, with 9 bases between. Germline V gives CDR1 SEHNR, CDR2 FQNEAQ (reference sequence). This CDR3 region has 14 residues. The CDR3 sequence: CASSLTAGNSPLHF. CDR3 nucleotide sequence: TGTGCCAGCAGCTTGACAGCTGGTAATTCACCCCTCCACTTT. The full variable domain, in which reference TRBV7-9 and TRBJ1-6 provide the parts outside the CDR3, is DTGVSQNPRHKITKRGQNVTFRCDPISEHNRLYWYRQTLGQGPEFLTYFQNEAQLEKSRLLSDRFSAERPKGSFSTLEIQRTEQGDSAMYLCASSLTAGNSPLHFGNGTRLTVT.

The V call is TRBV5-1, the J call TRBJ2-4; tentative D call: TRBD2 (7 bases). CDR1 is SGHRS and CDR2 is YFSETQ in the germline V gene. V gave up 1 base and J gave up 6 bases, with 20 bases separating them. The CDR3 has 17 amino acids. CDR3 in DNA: TGCGCCAGCAGCTTGCAGGGGAGACGGGGGGCTGGAAACATTCAGTACTTC. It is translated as CASSLQGRRGAGNIQYF. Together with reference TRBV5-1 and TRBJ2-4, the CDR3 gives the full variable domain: KAGVTQTPRYLIKTRGQQVTLSCSPISGHRSVSWYQQTPGQGLQFLFEYFSETQRNKGNFPGRFSGRQFSNSRSEMNVSTLELGDSALYLCASSLQGRRGAGNIQYFGAGTRLSVL.

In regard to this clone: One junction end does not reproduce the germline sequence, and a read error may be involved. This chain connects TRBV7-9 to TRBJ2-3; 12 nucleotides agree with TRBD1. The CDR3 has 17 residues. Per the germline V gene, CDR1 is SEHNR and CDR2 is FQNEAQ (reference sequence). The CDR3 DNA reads TGTGCCAGCAGCTTAGCTATAATGGGACAGGGGGCGTCTAGGAAGAATTTT. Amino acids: CASSLAIMGQGASRKNF.

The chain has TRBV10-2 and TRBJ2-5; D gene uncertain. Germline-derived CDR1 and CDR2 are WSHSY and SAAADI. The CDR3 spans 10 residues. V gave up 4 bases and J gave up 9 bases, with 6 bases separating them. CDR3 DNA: TGCGCCAGCAGTGGTGCGGCCCAGTACTTC. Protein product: CASSGAAQYF.

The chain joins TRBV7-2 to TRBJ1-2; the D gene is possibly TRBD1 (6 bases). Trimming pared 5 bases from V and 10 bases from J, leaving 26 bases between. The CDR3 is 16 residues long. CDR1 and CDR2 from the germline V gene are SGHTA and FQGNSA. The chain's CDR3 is CASSRSNRVPPGDYTF. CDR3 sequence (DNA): TGTGCCAGCAGCCGTTCGAACAGGGTGCCCCCAGGGGACTACACCTTC.

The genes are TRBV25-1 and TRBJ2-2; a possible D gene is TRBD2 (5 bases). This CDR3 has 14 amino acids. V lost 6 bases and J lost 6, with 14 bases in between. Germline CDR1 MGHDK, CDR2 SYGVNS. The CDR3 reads CASSQDLEAGELFF. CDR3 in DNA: TGTGCCAGCAGCCAAGATCTGGAGGCCGGGGAGCTGTTTTTT.

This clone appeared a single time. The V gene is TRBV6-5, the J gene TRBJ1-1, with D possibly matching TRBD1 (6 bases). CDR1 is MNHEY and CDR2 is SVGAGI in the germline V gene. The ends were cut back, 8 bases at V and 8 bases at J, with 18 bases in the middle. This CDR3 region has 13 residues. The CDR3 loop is CASSLTPDSEAFF. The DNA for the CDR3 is TGTGCCAGCTCCCTCACCCCGGACAGCGAAGCTTTCTTT.

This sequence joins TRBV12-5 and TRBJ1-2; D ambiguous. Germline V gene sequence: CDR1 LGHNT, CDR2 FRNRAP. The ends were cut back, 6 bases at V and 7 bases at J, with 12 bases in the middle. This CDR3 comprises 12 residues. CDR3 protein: CASGPPESGYTF. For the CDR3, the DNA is TGTGCTAGTGGACCCCCGGAGAGTGGCTACACCTTC.

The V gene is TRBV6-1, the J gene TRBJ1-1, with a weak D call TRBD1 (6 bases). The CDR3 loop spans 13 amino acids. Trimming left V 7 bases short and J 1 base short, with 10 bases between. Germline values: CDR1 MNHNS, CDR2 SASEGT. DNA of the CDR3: TGTGCCAGCATGTTGGACAGGAACACTGAAGCTTTCTTT. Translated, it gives CASMLDRNTEAFF.

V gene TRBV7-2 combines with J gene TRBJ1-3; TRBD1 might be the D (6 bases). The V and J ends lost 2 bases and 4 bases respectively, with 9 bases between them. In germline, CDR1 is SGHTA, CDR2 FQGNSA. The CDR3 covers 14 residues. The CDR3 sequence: CASSLSRGGNTIYF. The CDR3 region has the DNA TGTGCCAGCAGCTTATCCAGGGGAGGAAACACCATATATTTT.

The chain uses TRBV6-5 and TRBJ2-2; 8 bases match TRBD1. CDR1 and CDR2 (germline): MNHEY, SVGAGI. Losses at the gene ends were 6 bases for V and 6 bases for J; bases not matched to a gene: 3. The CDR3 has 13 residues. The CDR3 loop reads CASRDRGPGELFF. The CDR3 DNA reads TGTGCCAGCAGAGACAGGGGCCCCGGGGAGCTGTTTTTT.